The table lists the clone carrying this TCR beta chain with a few counts. The use of a sample-barcoded 5' primer and a J-beta primer mix characterized a second PCR of 7 to 11 cycles. TCRdb re-called the 5' RACE reads with MiXCR, one entry per CDR3 protein. The table records 1.2 million to 1.5 million distinct CDR3 sequences, about 43% of them present only once. These data originate in a study of blood T cells in healthy people across ages. The wider study: With template switching, about one barcoded beta molecule was captured per two T cells.

The V and J ends lost 8 bases and 0 bases, in that order; junction bases with no gene match: 3. The CDR3 covers 14 residues. The chain joins TRBV12-3 or TRBV12-4 to TRBJ2-3; 9 bases line up with TRBD2. Sequenced input: blood. The sequence was obtained from a woman between 18 and 30 years old in good health. The CDR3 bases are TGTGCCAGCGATGCGGGGGGGAGCACAGATACGCAGTATTTT. Its translation: CASDAGGSTDTQYF.